This T cell receptor (beta chain) originates from a study of shared clonotypes between healthy human individuals. Study-level results: Roughly 5% of naive CD4 clonotypes were common to a handful of donors.

The germline gives CDR1 SGHAT, CDR2 FQNNGV. The CDR3 has 15 amino acids. V was pared by 1 base and J by 0 bases, with 6 bases between. Using roughly 200 ng DNA, about 29,000 T cell genomes, the sorted-subset replicate PCRs were run. Profiled with immunoSEQ multiplex PCR; TCRdb holds only in-frame clones, not every one. The sample includes roughly 650,000 clones, around 97% of them seen just once. Regarding this clone: No antigen is known for it.

The TCR sequence derives from a woman in her 30s in good health. The source material was naive CD4+ T cells sorted from blood. The subset: CD45RA+ positively selected. The J gene is TRBJ2-2, the V gene TRBV11-2; D not resolved. Written as DNA, the CDR3 is TGTGCCAGCAGCTTAGTTGGACCGAACACCGGGGAGCTGTTTTTT. Protein product: CASSLVGPNTGELFF.